The sequence of this TCR beta chain was determined in a study of T cells in Graves' hyperthyroidism and ophthalmopathy. J was trimmed by 9 bases and V by 5 bases; bases with no gene match: 11. There are 15 residues in the CDR3. Germline loops: CDR1 MGHRA, CDR2 YSYEKL. This clonotype was counted a few times. RNA transcripts served as the template for amplifying TCR beta CDR3 regions. With the HTBI primer set, the TCR CDR3 went through a first round of RT-PCR. TCRdb re-derived calls from the multiplex PCR reads in MiXCR, one entry per CDR3 protein. There are hundreds of thousands of distinct CDR3 sequences in the sample; roughly 22% occur only once, and roughly 60% lies in the top ten.

The sequencing input was blood. The V and J genes are TRBV4-1 and TRBJ2-1; 9 nucleotides agree with TRBD2. This receptor was identified in a young man with Graves' ophthalmopathy. Here the CDR3 DNA reads TGCGCCAGCAGCACCCGGTTAGCGGGAGTTCCTGAGCAGTTCTTC. It translates to CASSTRLAGVPEQFF.